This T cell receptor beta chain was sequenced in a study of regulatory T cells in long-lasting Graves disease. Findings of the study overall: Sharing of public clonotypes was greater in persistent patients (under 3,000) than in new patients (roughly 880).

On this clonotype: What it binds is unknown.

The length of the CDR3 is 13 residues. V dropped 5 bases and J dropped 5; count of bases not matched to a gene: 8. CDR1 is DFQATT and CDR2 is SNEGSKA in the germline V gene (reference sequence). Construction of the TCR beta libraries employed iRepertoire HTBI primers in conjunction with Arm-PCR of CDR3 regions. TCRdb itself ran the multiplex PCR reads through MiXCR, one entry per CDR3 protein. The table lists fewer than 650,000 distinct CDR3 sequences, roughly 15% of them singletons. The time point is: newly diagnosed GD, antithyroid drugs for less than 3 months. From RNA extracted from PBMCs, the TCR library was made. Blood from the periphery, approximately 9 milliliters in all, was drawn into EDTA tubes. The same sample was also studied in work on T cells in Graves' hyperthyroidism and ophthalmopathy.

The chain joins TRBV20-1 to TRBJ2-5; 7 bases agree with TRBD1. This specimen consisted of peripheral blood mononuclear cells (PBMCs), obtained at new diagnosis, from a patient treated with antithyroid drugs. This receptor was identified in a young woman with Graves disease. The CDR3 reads CSAGQQGPETQYF. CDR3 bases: TGCAGTGCTGGCCAACAGGGGCCGGAGACCCAGTACTTC.